The 8 T cell receptor beta chains below all came from one sample that was sequenced in a study of T cell responses to AZD1222 COVID-19 vaccine. Using immunoSEQ multiplex PCR, the repertoire was profiled, and TCRdb retains in-frame clones only, with some absent. This sample has 150,000 to 160,000 clones, with more than 75% found just once. This material consisted of peripheral blood, taken 28 days after the second AZD1222 dose. These receptors came from an adult who received the AZD1222 COVID-19 vaccine.

The chain carries TRBV7-2 and TRBJ1-1; possible D gene TRBD1, 5 bases. The germline CDR1 and CDR2 sequences are SGHTA and FQGNSA. V lost 1 base and J lost 5, with 11 bases in between. This CDR3 has 14 residues. CDR3 protein: CASSLGQGSTEAFF. The CDR3 coding sequence is TGTGCCAGCAGCTTAGGGCAGGGTTCGACTGAAGCTTTCTTT.

The chain recombines TRBV27 with TRBJ1-5, with D perhaps matching TRBD1 (6 bases). Germline CDR1 and CDR2: MNHEY and SMNVEV (reference sequence). CDR3 size: 16 residues. The V end lost 0 bases, the J end lost 4 bases, and 13 bases lay between the germline ends. The CDR3 sequence is CASSLSPTQGNQPQHF. The DNA of the CDR3 is TGTGCCAGCAGTTTATCCCCCACCCAGGGGAATCAGCCCCAGCATTTT.

This clone was seen a single time. The V and J genes are TRBV6-5 and TRBJ1-5; D is ambiguous. Germline CDR1 MNHEY, CDR2 SVGAGI. V dropped 6 bases and J dropped 4 bases, with 10 bases sitting between them. The CDR3 spans 13 residues. The CDR3 coding sequence is TGTGCCAGCAGCTTACAAGGAAATCAGCCCCAGCATTTT. This gives the protein CASSLQGNQPQHF.

V gene TRBV5-1 combines with J gene TRBJ1-1, with TRBD1 matching over 11 bases. This CDR3 spans 15 amino acids. Germline lookup yields CDR1 SGHRS and CDR2 YFSETQ. With 4 bases clipped from V and 6 bases from J, the junction kept 8 bases outside the gene matches. The CDR3 nucleotides read TGCGCCAGCAGCGTTGGACAGGGGGCGGCCTCTGAAGCTTTCTTT. It specifies CASSVGQGAASEAFF.

The chain links TRBV7-8 to TRBJ2-3, with TRBD2 identical over 11 bases. CDR3 length: 17 residues. Germline V gene data show CDR1 as SGHVS and CDR2 as FQNEAQ. The ends lost 5 bases at V and 4 bases at J; junction bases unmatched: 11. CDR3 DNA: TGTGCCAGCAGCCCCCCAAGGAGTAGCGGGAGGGCAGATACGCAGTATTTT. Translation: CASSPPRSSGRADTQYF.

This clone was counted a single time. The chain has TRBV19 and TRBJ1-2; TRBD1 matches at 7 bases. Trimming took 9 bases from V and 4 from J; bases not matched to a gene: 8. The CDR3 consists of 13 residues. Per the germline V gene, CDR1 is LNHDA and CDR2 is SQIVND (reference sequence). CDR3 loop: CASSPGGTYGYTF. As DNA, the CDR3 is TGTGCCAGCTCCCCAGGGGGGACCTATGGCTACACCTTC.

This clone has just one count. The chain carries TRBV11-3 and TRBJ2-2; D is uncertain. CDR1 and CDR2 (germline): SGHNT, YENEEA. The length of the CDR3 is 16 residues. The V end was cut by 5 bases, the J end by 4 bases, with 17 bases between. The CDR3 protein is CASSPTQRVPTGELFF. The CDR3, as DNA: TGTGCCAGCAGCCCGACGCAAAGAGTCCCCACCGGGGAGCTGTTTTTT.

The chain employs TRBV27 and TRBJ2-3; 7 nucleotides align to TRBD1. Germline-derived CDR1 and CDR2 are MNHEY and SMNVEV (reference sequence). The CDR3 totals 14 residues. The ends lost 0 bases at V and 4 bases at J; junction bases unmatched: 1. CDR3 nucleotides: TGTGCCAGCAGTTTATCTGGGACAGCAGATACGCAGTATTTT. Amino acids: CASSLSGTADTQYF.